This T cell receptor beta chain was sequenced in a study of cytomegalovirus exposure and HLA in healthy donors. Trimming pared 4 bases from V and 2 bases from J, leaving 15 bases between. The CDR3 sequence is 15 residues long. Germline lookup yields CDR1 SGHTA and CDR2 FQGNSA. Vbeta (60) and Jbeta (13) primers were used in the PCR. Produced via immunoSEQ multiplex PCR; TCRdb's table is partial and in-frame only. This sample carries 140,000 or so clones, approximately 78% of them seen once, and the ten largest clones take 3.5% to 5.5%. This TCR was recovered from a woman aged 40-49 years in good health and CMV-seropositive. Input material: PBMCs. The chain is built from TRBV7-2 and TRBJ2-7, with D possibly matching TRBD2 (7 bases). In nucleotides, the CDR3 is TGTGCCAGCAGCTCTAGGGGCGGGGGCCCCTACGAGCAGTACTTC. This sequence encodes CASSSRGGGPYEQYF.